One and the same sample provided the 21 T cell receptor beta chains below, sequenced in a study of blood T cell repertoires in COVID-19. TCRdb keeps only in-frame clones here, not all; method: immunoSEQ multiplex PCR. In the table there are about 300,000 clones, about nine tenths of which are singletons. The sequencing sample was made of peripheral blood. The receptors originated from a woman between 50 and 59 years old with COVID-19, enrolled during active disease.

The rearrangement links TRBV5-6 to TRBJ2-5; 7 bases match TRBD1. The germline gives CDR1 SGHDT, CDR2 YYEEEE. V lost 4 bases, J lost 5 bases, and 5 bases stayed unmatched. There are 13 residues in the CDR3. CDR3 DNA: TGTGCCAGCAGCAAGACAGGGTGGGAGACCCAGTACTTC. Translation: CASSKTGWETQYF.

The gene calls are TRBV15 and TRBJ2-3; perhaps TRBD1 as D (5 bases). Trimming removed 3 bases at V and 2 bases at J, with 15 bases between. CDR3 length: 16 residues. Germline CDR1 and CDR2: LNHNV and YYDKDF (reference sequence). The CDR3 nucleotides are TGTGCCACCAGCAGGGGCCAGGGAACCTCCACAGATACGCAGTATTTT. Protein sequence: CATSRGQGTSTDTQYF. Drawing the rest from reference TRBV15 and TRBJ2-3, the complete variable domain is DAMVIQNPRYQVTQFGKPVTLSCSQTLNHNVMYWYQQKSSQAPKLLFHYYDKDFNNEADTPDNFQSRRPNTSFCFLDIRSPGLGDTAMYLCATSRGQGTSTDTQYFGPGTRLTVL.

This chain connects TRBV5-1 to TRBJ1-5, with TRBD1 matching 9 bases. Trimming removed 4 bases from V and 7 bases from J; junction bases left unmatched: 15. Per the germline V gene, CDR1 is SGHRS and CDR2 is YFSETQ. The CDR3 extends over 17 amino acids. CDR3 region: CASSPGWGGTGLQPQHF. In DNA form, the CDR3 reads TGCGCCAGCAGCCCTGGCTGGGGGGGGACAGGGTTACAGCCCCAGCATTTT.

This clone has a single count. The chain links TRBV27 to TRBJ2-2; D might be TRBD1 (7 bases). This CDR3 region has 18 residues. Trimming pared 2 bases from V and 4 bases from J, leaving 20 bases between. CDR1 and CDR2 from the germline V gene are MNHEY and SMNVEV (reference sequence). CDR3 sequence (DNA): TGTGCCAGCAGTTTAGGGGCAGGGGGGAGGATAACCACCGGGGAGCTGTTTTTT. Its protein product is CASSLGAGGRITTGELFF.

This rearrangement joins TRBV30 to TRBJ2-7; weak D call: TRBD1 (7 bases). The ends were cut back, 0 bases at V and 4 bases at J, with 10 bases in the middle. Germline loops: CDR1 GTSNPN, CDR2 SVGIG (reference sequence). This CDR3 has 13 amino acids. The CDR3 loop reads CAWSVPGGYEQYF. The DNA of the CDR3 is TGTGCCTGGAGTGTGCCAGGGGGGTACGAGCAGTACTTC.

This clone was counted a few times. The rearrangement joins TRBV20-1 to TRBJ2-7, with D possibly TRBD1 on 6 matching bases. The CDR3 has 14 residues. Trimming pared 3 bases from V and 2 bases from J, leaving 14 bases between. Germline V gene sequence: CDR1 DFQATT, CDR2 SNEGSKA (reference sequence). The CDR3 nucleotides are TGCAGTGCTAGTAGGGGGTCAATCGCCTACGAGCAGTACTTC. Its protein is CSASRGSIAYEQYF.

The J gene is TRBJ2-7, the V gene TRBV11-2, with D perhaps TRBD2 (5 bases). Per germline, CDR1 SGHAT and CDR2 FQNNGV. This CDR3 comprises 16 residues. The V and J ends lost 5 bases and 2 bases respectively, with 19 bases between them. CDR3 DNA: TGTGCCAGCAGCCGTGTCGGGGTCCCTTTTCCCTACGAGCAGTACTTC. Translation: CASSRVGVPFPYEQYF. The whole variable domain, remainder taken from reference TRBV11-2 and TRBJ2-7, is EAGVAQSPRYKIIEKRQSVAFWCNPISGHATLYWYQQILGQGPKLLIQFQNNGVVDDSQLPKDRFSAERLKGVDSTLKIQPAKLEDSAVYLCASSRVGVPFPYEQYFGPGTRLTVT.

V is TRBV7-9 and J is TRBJ1-1; possibly TRBD1 for D (6 bases). The germline CDR1 and CDR2 sequences are SEHNR and FQNEAQ (reference sequence). V lost 4 bases and J 0 bases, leaving 12 bases between the germline ends. The CDR3 runs to 15 residues. CDR3 protein: CASSYGGALNTEAFF. The CDR3 nucleotides read TGTGCCAGCAGCTATGGGGGGGCCTTGAACACTGAAGCTTTCTTT.

The rearrangement joins TRBV3-1 (or the pseudogene TRBV3-2) to TRBJ1-5; D is perhaps TRBD1 (6 bases). Germline-derived CDR1 and CDR2 are LGHDT and YNNKEL (reference sequence). The CDR3 runs to 14 residues. V was cut by 3 bases and J by 6 bases, with 12 bases left in between. The CDR3 here is CASSQIQGSQPQHF. The CDR3 DNA reads as TGTGCCAGCAGCCAGATACAGGGTAGTCAGCCCCAGCATTTT.

The V call is TRBV6-1, the J call TRBJ1-5; D unclear. The CDR3 has 14 amino acids. Trimming left V 7 bases short and J 7 bases short, with 17 bases between. Germline CDR1 is MNHNS and CDR2 is SASEGT. The DNA for the CDR3 is TGTGCCAGCACCAAGGAGGTGCGAGGGCAGCCCCAGCATTTT. Translated, it gives CASTKEVRGQPQHF.

The chain employs TRBV7-9 and TRBJ2-7; 7 bases map to TRBD1. Germline CDR1 SEHNR, CDR2 FQNEAQ (reference sequence). V shed 3 bases and J 3 bases; nucleotides not matched to a gene: 5. The CDR3 runs 14 residues. The DNA of the CDR3 is TGTGCCAGCAGCTTTGACAGGGTACACTACGAGCAGTACTTC. This gives the protein CASSFDRVHYEQYF.

Turning to this clone: The sample contains more than one DNA sequence encoding this CDR3. The rearrangement joins TRBV7-2 to TRBJ2-7; perhaps TRBD2 as D (6 bases). Germline V CDR1 and CDR2: SGHTA, FQGNSA. Trimming took 1 base from V and 2 from J, leaving 9 bases between them. CDR3 length: 14 amino acids. CDR3 residues: CASSLGRGAYEQYF. In DNA form, the CDR3 reads TGTGCCAGCAGCTTAGGGCGGGGTGCCTACGAGCAGTACTTC.

V usage is TRBV11-2 and J usage is TRBJ2-1; 8 bases are a match to TRBD2. This CDR3 spans 17 amino acids. Germline loops: CDR1 SGHAT, CDR2 FQNNGV. Trimming removed 0 bases from V and 0 bases from J; junction bases left unmatched: 4. The CDR3 sequence is CASSLETSDHSYNEQFF. CDR3 nucleotides: TGTGCCAGCAGCTTAGAGACTAGCGATCACTCCTACAATGAGCAGTTCTTC.

DNA of the CDR3: TGTGCCAGCAGCTTACAGGCTTTCTTT. Amino acid sequence: CASSLQAFF. V is TRBV7-2 and J is TRBJ1-1, with no clear D. The CDR3 contains 9 residues. Germline V CDR1 and CDR2: SGHTA, FQGNSA. Trimming stripped 2 bases from V and 11 bases from J, with 3 bases between.

V gene TRBV28 combines with J gene TRBJ2-2; D is uncertain. CDR1 is MDHEN, CDR2 SYDVKM, per germline. There are 13 residues in the CDR3. V was shortened by 8 bases and J by 1 base, with 8 bases between the two germline ends. The CDR3 sequence is CASLWRNTGELFF. CDR3 coding DNA: TGTGCCAGCTTGTGGAGGAACACCGGGGAGCTGTTTTTT.

This clone has just one count. This chain links TRBV27 with TRBJ1-1; D possibly corresponds to TRBD1 (6 bases). The CDR3 runs 13 residues. V lost 3 bases, J lost 1 base, and 6 bases lay in between. Germline loops: CDR1 MNHEY, CDR2 SMNVEV (reference sequence). The CDR3 reads CASSLTGNTEAFF. CDR3 sequence (DNA): TGTGCCAGCAGTTTGACAGGGAACACTGAAGCTTTCTTT.

The CDR3 DNA reads as TGTGCCAGTAGTGCTAGCGGTCCTAGGGATGAGCAGTTCTTC. Amino acid sequence: CASSASGPRDEQFF. The V and J genes are TRBV19 and TRBJ2-1, with 7 bases fitting TRBD2. The CDR3 loop spans 14 amino acids. Germline CDR1 LNHDA, CDR2 SQIVND (reference sequence). The V and J ends lost 5 bases and 8 bases, in that order; junction bases with no gene match: 9.

V is TRBV24-1 and J is TRBJ1-1; 8 bases align to TRBD1. CDR3 length: 13 amino acids. Germline CDR1 and CDR2: KGHDR and SFDVKD. The junction had 5 bases not matched to a gene; V was cut back by 4 bases and J by 8 bases. Written as DNA, the CDR3 is TGTGCCACCAGTGACCGCCGGACAGGGGAAGCTTTCTTT. Protein: CATSDRRTGEAFF.

The V and J genes are TRBV5-4 and TRBJ2-7, with a possible D match to TRBD2 (6 bases). This CDR3 comprises 14 residues. Germline CDR1 reads SGHNT; CDR2 reads YYREEE (reference sequence). Trimming shortened V by 3 bases and J by 6 bases, and 16 bases separated the two germline ends. CDR3 DNA sequence: TGTGCCAGCAGCTGGGACTCCCGAAATGGCGAGCAGTACTTC. This translates into CASSWDSRNGEQYF.

The chain is built from TRBV25-1 and TRBJ1-3, with D possibly TRBD1 on 5 matching bases. Trimming removed 1 base at V and 4 bases at J, with 11 bases between. Germline V lookup: CDR1 MGHDK, CDR2 SYGVNS. The CDR3 is 15 amino acids. The CDR3 protein is CASSESTGDGNTIYF. Written as DNA, the CDR3 is TGTGCCAGCAGTGAATCAACGGGGGACGGAAACACCATATATTTT.

The V call is TRBV7-8, the J call TRBJ2-7, with D perhaps TRBD1 (5 bases). V was cut by 6 bases and J by 1 base, with 10 bases left in between. This CDR3 has 13 amino acids. Germline lookup yields CDR1 SGHVS and CDR2 FQNEAQ. The DNA for the CDR3 is TGTGCCAGCAGACCAGGGATTTCCTACGAGCAGTACTTC. Its protein product is CASRPGISYEQYF.